A selection of T cell receptor beta chains follows, all from one sample in a study of metastatic and nonmetastatic thyroid tumors. TCRdb redid the clone calls on the PCR reads using MiXCR. This sample has about 5,000 clones, with 33% found just once. The sequenced material came from adjacent normal tissue. These receptors were collected from a female donor with papillary thyroid cancer or a benign thyroid nodule (not recorded which). Some clones in this sample may be carry-over from other donors' samples. The CDR3 runs from the conserved cysteine through the conserved F or W. The D gene is left open where the match is weak. The size field is filled for only some rows; it gives once, few, many or a size class.

few	TRBD1	TRBV28	TRBJ1-3	CASSSRRGLGNTIYF	TGTGCCAGCAGTTCCCGCAGGGGGCTGGGAAACACCATATATTTT
.	.	TRBV19	TRBJ1-1	CASSRGMNTEALF	TGTGCCAGTAGTAGGGGGATGAACACTGAAGCTTTATTT
.	.	TRBV12-3/TRBV12-4	TRBJ2-1	CASSLSGIARGNEQFF	TGTGCCAGCAGTTTATCGGGGATCGCGAGAGGGAATGAGCAGTTCTTC
.	.	TRBV6-2/TRBV6-3	TRBJ2-7	CASGYREWSDEQYF	TGTGCCAGCGGTTACCGGGAATGGAGTGACGAGCAGTACTTC
large	.	TRBV20-1	TRBJ2-3	CSARTAADTQYF	TGCAGTGCTAGGACAGCGGCAGATACGCAGTATTTT
.	TRBD1	TRBV28	TRBJ1-4	CASTGTGSDEKLFF	TGTGCCAGCACCGGGACAGGGTCCGATGAAAAACTGTTTTTT
.	TRBD2	TRBV9	TRBJ2-1	CASSPRVAGGLANEQFF	TGTGCCAGCAGCCCGCGGGTAGCGGGGGGGCTGGCGAATGAGCAGTTCTTC
.	.	TRBV24-1	TRBJ2-2	CATSDLRRGDTGELFF	TGTGCCACCAGTGATTTGCGTCGAGGAGACACCGGGGAGCTGTTTTTT
medium-sized	.	TRBV7-2	TRBJ2-4	CASSRGLGGTDLAKNIQYF	TGTGCCAGCAGCCGGGGTTTGGGCGGGACAGACCTAGCCAAAAACATTCAGTACTTC
.	.	TRBV7-2	TRBJ1-2	CASSPLHSDYGYTF	TGTGCCAGCAGCCCTCTCCACAGCGACTATGGCTACACCTTC
.	TRBD1	TRBV9	TRBJ2-7	CASSVDGDSHEQYF	TGTGCCAGCAGCGTAGATGGGGACAGCCACGAGCAGTACTTC
.	.	TRBV7-8	TRBJ2-1	CASSTSMSYNEQFF	TGTGCCAGCAGTACGTCCATGTCCTACAATGAGCAGTTCTTC
.	TRBD2	TRBV11-2	TRBJ2-2	CASSPTGTSGRARAGELFF	TGTGCCAGCAGCCCTACCGGGACTAGCGGGAGGGCAAGGGCCGGGGAGCTGTTTTTT
.	.	TRBV28	TRBJ1-5	CASSLPVRPQHF	TGTGCCAGCAGTTTGCCTGTTCGGCCCCAGCATTTT
.	.	TRBV9	TRBJ2-7	CASSVDLGIGYEQYF	TGTGCCAGCAGCGTAGATTTAGGGATAGGCTACGAGCAGTACTTC
.	TRBD1	TRBV7-2	TRBJ2-7	CASSFGTGRTYEQYF	TGTGCCAGCAGCTTCGGGACAGGTAGAACCTACGAGCAGTACTTC